One TCR beta chain is described in this entry. The TCR library protocol attached unique molecular identifiers to the individual cDNA molecules. TCRdb re-derived calls from the 5' RACE reads in MiXCR, one entry per CDR3 protein. The sample shows more than 65,000 distinct CDR3 sequences, around 13% of them seen only once. The record originates from a study of early T cells in non-severe SARS-CoV-2 infection. The CDR3 length is 13 residues. Trimming took 5 bases from V and 5 from J, leaving 12 bases between them. This TCR was sampled from an adult who was a healthcare worker with PCR-confirmed SARS-CoV-2 infection or an uninfected control (not recorded which). This chain joins TRBV12-3 or TRBV12-4 and TRBJ2-5, with a possible D match to TRBD1 (5 bases). The sequenced material came from whole blood. The CDR3 DNA reads TGTGCCAGCAGTGTTCTCTGGGGCGAGACCCAGTACTTC. Encoded protein: CASSVLWGETQYF.